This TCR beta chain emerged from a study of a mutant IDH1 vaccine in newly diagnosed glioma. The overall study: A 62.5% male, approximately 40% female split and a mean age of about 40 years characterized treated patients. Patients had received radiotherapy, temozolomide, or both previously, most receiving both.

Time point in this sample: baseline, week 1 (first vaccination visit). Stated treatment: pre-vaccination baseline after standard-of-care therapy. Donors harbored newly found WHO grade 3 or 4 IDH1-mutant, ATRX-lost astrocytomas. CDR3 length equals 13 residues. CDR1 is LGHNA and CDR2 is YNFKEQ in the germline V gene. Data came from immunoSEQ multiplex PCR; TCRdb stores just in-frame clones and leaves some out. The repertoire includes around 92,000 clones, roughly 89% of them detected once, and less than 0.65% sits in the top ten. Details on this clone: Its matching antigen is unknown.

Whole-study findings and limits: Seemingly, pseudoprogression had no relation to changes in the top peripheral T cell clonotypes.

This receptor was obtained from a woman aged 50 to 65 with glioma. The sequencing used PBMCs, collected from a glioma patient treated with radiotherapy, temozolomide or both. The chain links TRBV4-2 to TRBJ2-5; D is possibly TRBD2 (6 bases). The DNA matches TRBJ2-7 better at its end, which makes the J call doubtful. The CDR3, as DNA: TGTGCCAGCAGCCAAGTGGGGGGATACGAGCAGTACTTC. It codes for CASSQVGGYEQYF.